Following are 9 T cell receptor beta chains from one sample sequenced in a study of T cells in Graves' hyperthyroidism and ophthalmopathy. Regions amplified from RNA transcripts were the TCR beta CDR3 regions. During a first-round RT-PCR of the TCR CDR3, the HTBI primer set was used. TCRdb independently ran MiXCR on the multiplex PCR reads; one entry per CDR3 protein. The sample lists more than 350,000 distinct CDR3 sequences; around 15% were seen once. The sequenced material came from blood. Source of these receptors: a woman aged 55-75 years with Graves' ophthalmopathy.

A few counts support this clonotype. J is TRBJ2-3 and V is TRBV5-6, with D perhaps matching TRBD1 or TRBD2 (6 bases each). Germline V gene lookup returns CDR1 SGHDT and CDR2 YYEEEE. The CDR3 length is 16 residues. V was trimmed by 3 bases and J by 0 bases, leaving 14 bases between them. The CDR3 protein is CASSWNRGVSTDTQYF. CDR3 sequence (DNA): TGTGCCAGCAGCTGGAATAGGGGGGTTAGCACAGATACGCAGTATTTT.

This clonotype was picked up many times. The rearrangement joins TRBV2 to TRBJ2-5; possible D gene TRBD2, 5 bases. The germline gives CDR1 SNHLY, CDR2 FYNNEI. Trimming cost V 4 bases and J 4 bases, with 10 bases left between them. This CDR3 contains 13 residues. CDR3 nucleotides: TGTGCCAGCAGTGCGGGAACGTCAGAGACCCAGTACTTC. Protein sequence: CASSAGTSETQYF.

This clonotype came up many times. V and J are TRBV30 and TRBJ2-5; D ambiguous. CDR1 and CDR2 from the germline V gene are GTSNPN and SVGIG (reference sequence). Trimming removed 2 bases at V and 3 bases at J, with 10 bases between. The CDR3 is 13 amino acids. DNA for the CDR3: TGTGCCTGGAGTATCACAAGGAAAGAGACCCAGTACTTC. Translated: CAWSITRKETQYF.

The gene calls are TRBV6-1 and TRBJ2-7, with D maybe TRBD2 (6 bases). Trimming removed 4 bases at V and 6 bases at J, with 22 bases between. The V gene's germline CDR1 is MNHNS and CDR2 SASEGT. This CDR3 has 16 amino acids. In DNA, the CDR3 is TGTGCCAGCAGTGCTGGTCGCTTTAGCGGAGGCGGCGAGCAGTACTTC. Protein: CASSAGRFSGGGEQYF.

The chain has TRBV5-1 and TRBJ2-4; TRBD2 agrees at 8 bases. CDR1 SGHRS and CDR2 YFSETQ come from the germline V gene. The junction had 5 bases not matched to a gene; V was cut back by 2 bases and J by 7 bases. The CDR3 runs 14 residues. CDR3 coding DNA: TGCGCCAGCAGCTTTACTAGCGGCGGCAACATTCAGTACTTC. Protein sequence: CASSFTSGGNIQYF.

The CDR3 loop is CASSSPGLAGGRSEQFF. For the CDR3, the DNA is TGTGCCAGCAGCTCTCCGGGACTAGCGGGAGGGCGCAGTGAGCAGTTCTTC. The chain has TRBV7-3 and TRBJ2-1, with 16 bases identical to TRBD2. The CDR3 contains 17 residues. From germline, CDR1 is SGHTA and CDR2 FQGTGA. J was trimmed by 9 bases and V by 4 bases; bases with no gene match: 9.

This clonotype was seen ten or more times. This rearrangement joins TRBV6-1 to TRBJ2-5; a possible D gene is TRBD1 (5 bases). This CDR3 contains 17 residues. Germline V lookup: CDR1 MNHNS, CDR2 SASEGT. V lost 2 bases and J 2 bases, leaving 18 bases between the germline ends. CDR3 nucleotide sequence: TGTGCCAGCAGTGAAAGGGTCGCGACAGAGCTACAAGAGACCCAGTACTTC. It encodes CASSERVATELQETQYF.

This clonotype was counted at least ten times. CDR3 sequence: CASSVGGWAASGKETQYF. In DNA, the CDR3 is TGTGCCAGCAGCGTCGGTGGTTGGGCGGCTAGCGGAAAAGAGACCCAGTACTTC. The chain is built from TRBV28 and TRBJ2-5, with 7 bases aligning to TRBD2. V was clipped by 6 bases and J by 3 bases; unmatched bases: 19. Germline assignment: CDR1 MDHEN and CDR2 SYDVKM. CDR3 size: 18 residues.

The chain joins TRBV20-1 to TRBJ2-3; D may be TRBD2 (6 bases). CDR1 is DFQATT and CDR2 is SNEGSKA in the germline V gene (reference sequence). The CDR3 has 14 amino acids. V gave up 3 bases and J gave up 1 base, with 11 bases separating them. In nucleotides, the CDR3 is TGCAGTGCTAGTCCCGGGACTCGCACAGATACGCAGTATTTT. Translation: CSASPGTRTDTQYF.